Listed below are T cell receptor beta chains from one sample, sequenced in a study of blood T cell repertoires in COVID-19. Assay: immunoSEQ multiplex PCR; the TCRdb copy retains only in-frame clones and omits some. Here the sample spans approximately 200,000 clones, roughly nine tenths being singletons. The sample comprised peripheral blood. The origin of the receptors is a man in his sixties or seventies with active or convalescent COVID-19. The CDR3 runs from the conserved cysteine through the conserved F or W. D genes are given only for firm matches. Size is stated for part of the rows, as once, few or many counts, or as a class when the clone is expanded.

D	J	V	size	DNA	CDR3
NA	TRBJ2-5	TRBV4-3	NA	TGCGCCAGCAGCCCTTCTTCCCAAGAGACCCAGTACTTC	CASSPSSQETQYF
NA	TRBJ2-3	TRBV11-2	NA	TGTGCCAGCACGGCGGGCTTTACAGATACGCAGTATTTT	CASTAGFTDTQYF
TRBD1	TRBJ1-6	TRBV9	NA	TGTGCCAGCAGCCTGCGGGACAGCCATAATTCACCCCTCCACTTT	CASSLRDSHNSPLHF
NA	TRBJ2-7	TRBV28	NA	TGTGCCAGCACCCCCAGTCAGCGGGTAACCTACGAGCAGTACTTC	CASTPSQRVTYEQYF
NA	TRBJ1-1	TRBV10-1	NA	TGCGCCAGCAGTGAGGACAGTGTGAACACTGAAGCTTTCTTT	CASSEDSVNTEAFF
NA	TRBJ1-1	TRBV7-9	few	TGTGCCAGCAGCTTAGCGGGAGGAGGTGGGGACACTGAAGCTTTCTTT	CASSLAGGGGDTEAFF
NA	TRBJ2-5	TRBV30	NA	TGTGCCTGGAGTGTACTATCGGGGGGCCCAGAGACCCAGTACTTC	CAWSVLSGGPETQYF
NA	TRBJ2-1	TRBV7-2	NA	TGTGCCAGCAGCTTAAACAGGCAGCAGTTCTTC	CASSLNRQQFF
TRBD1	TRBJ1-6	TRBV5-1	NA	TGCGCCAGCAGCTTATCGGGACAGACGAATTCACCCCTCCACTTT	CASSLSGQTNSPLHF
TRBD1	TRBJ2-7	TRBV28	NA	TGTGCCAGCAGCAGCAACAGGGGTGTTTCCTACGAGCAGTACTTC	CASSSNRGVSYEQYF
NA	TRBJ1-1	TRBV19	NA	TGTGCCAGTAGTCCCGTGGCTCGCACTGAAGCTTTCTTT	CASSPVARTEAFF
NA	TRBJ1-1	TRBV6-5	once	TGTGCCAGCAGATGGAGTCATAACACTGAAGCTTTCTTT	CASRWSHNTEAFF
NA	TRBJ2-1	TRBV5-5	NA	TGTGCCAGCAGCTTGTCTTTTTCCAATGAGCAGTTCTTC	CASSLSFSNEQFF
TRBD2	TRBJ2-3	TRBV5-1	NA	TGCGCCAGCAGCTCCAGTAGCGGGGGGGCTAGGGATACGCAGTATTTT	CASSSSSGGARDTQYF
TRBD2	TRBJ2-1	TRBV14	NA	TGTGCCAGCAGCCAGGGACTAGCGGGGAATTACTACAATGAGCAGTTCTTC	CASSQGLAGNYYNEQFF
TRBD1	TRBJ1-2	TRBV11-3	NA	TGTGCCAGCAGCTTAGTCCCATCCTCCGGGACAGGGGGCCGTGGCTACACCTTC	CASSLVPSSGTGGRGYTF
NA	TRBJ1-1	TRBV10-3	NA	TGTGCCATCGGGGAGAGGGAGAACACTGAAGCTTTCTTT	CAIGERENTEAFF